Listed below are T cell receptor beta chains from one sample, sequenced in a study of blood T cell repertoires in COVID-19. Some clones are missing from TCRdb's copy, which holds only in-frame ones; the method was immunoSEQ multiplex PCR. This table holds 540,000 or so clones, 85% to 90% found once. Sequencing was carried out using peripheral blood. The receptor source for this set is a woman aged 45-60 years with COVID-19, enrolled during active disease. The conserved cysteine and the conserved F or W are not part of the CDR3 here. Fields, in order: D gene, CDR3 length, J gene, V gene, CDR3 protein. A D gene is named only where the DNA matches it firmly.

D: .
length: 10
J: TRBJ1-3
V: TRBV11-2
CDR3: ASSFGGNTIY

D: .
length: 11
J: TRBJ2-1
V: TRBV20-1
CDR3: SASSPSVGEQF

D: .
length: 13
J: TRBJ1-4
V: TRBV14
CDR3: ASSGVRSTNEKLF

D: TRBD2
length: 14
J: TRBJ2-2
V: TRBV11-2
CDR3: ASSLAWLAGPGELF

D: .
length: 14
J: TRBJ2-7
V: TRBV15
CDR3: ATSRDFMRRGHEQY

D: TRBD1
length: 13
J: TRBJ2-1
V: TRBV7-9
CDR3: ASSPDRGRDNEQF

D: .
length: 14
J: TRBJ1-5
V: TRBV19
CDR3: ASSIADSYSNQPQH

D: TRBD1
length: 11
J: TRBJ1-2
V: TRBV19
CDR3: ASSPTGEDGYT

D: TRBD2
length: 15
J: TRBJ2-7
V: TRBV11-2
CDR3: ASSLDLASGTSYEQY

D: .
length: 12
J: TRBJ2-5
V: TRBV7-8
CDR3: ASSQGRHLETQY

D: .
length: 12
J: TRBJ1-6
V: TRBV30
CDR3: AWSTGIRIPPLH

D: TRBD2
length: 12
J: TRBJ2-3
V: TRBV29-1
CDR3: SVDGSGGGDTQY

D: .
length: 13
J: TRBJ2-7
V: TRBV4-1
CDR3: ASSQEGTGAYEQY

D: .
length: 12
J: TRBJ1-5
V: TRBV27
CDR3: ASSSYPDNQPQH